Below are 22 T cell receptor beta chains sequenced from a single sample in a study of PD-L1 blockade in urothelial cancer. Only in-frame clones appear in the TCRdb table, and some are missing; sequencing was by immunoSEQ multiplex PCR. Of approximately 51,000 clones detected, approximately 83% appear once; the ten largest clones hold about a sixth. This sample comprised PBMCs, obtained around atezolizumab (anti-PD-L1) treatment. The receptors derive from a man between 60 and 75 years old with urothelial cancer.

The chain is built from TRBV27 and TRBJ2-1, with 9 bases that match TRBD2. CDR1 and CDR2 from the germline V gene are MNHEY and SMNVEV (reference sequence). CDR3 length: 15 residues. After removal of 1 base from V and 7 bases from J, the junction contained 5 bases not matched to a gene. CDR3 region: CASSLWLAGPNEQFF. DNA of the CDR3: TGTGCCAGCAGTTTATGGCTAGCGGGGCCTAATGAGCAGTTCTTC.

The chain couples TRBV7-8 to TRBJ1-1; the D is unclear. Germline loops: CDR1 SGHVS, CDR2 FQNEAQ. V gave up 5 bases and J gave up 1 base, with 11 bases separating them. This CDR3 has 14 residues. The DNA for the CDR3 is TGTGCCAGCAGCCACTCCATGCGGAACACTGAAGCTTTCTTT. Amino acid sequence: CASSHSMRNTEAFF.

This rearrangement joins TRBV5-1 to TRBJ2-7, with 7 bases aligning to TRBD1. Germline CDR1 and CDR2: SGHRS and YFSETQ. This CDR3 has 14 residues. V lost 4 bases, J lost 6 bases, and 10 bases stayed unmatched. This CDR3 reads CASSGVDRTGEQYF. The CDR3 DNA reads as TGCGCCAGCAGCGGGGTGGACAGGACAGGCGAGCAGTACTTC.

This chain links TRBV30 with TRBJ2-7; D may be TRBD2 (5 bases). V lost 0 bases and J lost 4, with 7 bases in between. This CDR3 is 12 amino acids long. Germline assignment: CDR1 GTSNPN and CDR2 SVGIG (reference sequence). The CDR3 DNA reads as TGTGCCTGGAGTGTAACGGGGTACGAGCAGTACTTC. This encodes CAWSVTGYEQYF.

This chain uses TRBV29-1 with TRBJ1-2; the D is unclear. With 7 bases removed from V and 4 bases from J, the gap between germline ends came to 13 bases. The CDR3 totals 12 residues. Germline CDR1 and CDR2: SQVTM and ANQGSEA. Here the CDR3 DNA reads TGCAGCGCCCCGTTTGGCATCTATGGCTACACCTTC. Its translation: CSAPFGIYGYTF.

J is TRBJ2-5 and V is TRBV27, with D possibly matching TRBD2 (6 bases). The V gene's germline CDR1 is MNHEY and CDR2 SMNVEV (reference sequence). The CDR3 runs to 19 residues. Trimming left V 4 bases short and J 0 bases short, with 24 bases between. CDR3 sequence reads: CASSSYTNPGLVYQETQYF. CDR3 bases: TGTGCCAGCAGTTCCTACACCAATCCGGGACTCGTGTACCAAGAGACCCAGTACTTC.

The chain recombines TRBV7-2 with TRBJ2-1; D possibly corresponds to TRBD2 (5 bases). The germline V gene has CDR1 SGHTA and CDR2 FQGNSA. V was cut by 4 bases and J by 0 bases, with 19 bases left in between. The CDR3 has 18 amino acids. The CDR3 here is CASSSSSSRGSSYNEQFF. The CDR3, as DNA: TGTGCCAGCAGCTCAAGCTCCTCCCGGGGTAGCTCCTACAATGAGCAGTTCTTC.

This chain joins TRBV19 and TRBJ2-2, with 8 bases aligning to TRBD2. This CDR3 has 17 amino acids. Trimming at V came to 5 bases and at J to 5 bases, leaving 13 bases not matched to a gene. The germline V gene encodes CDR1 LNHDA and CDR2 SQIVND (reference sequence). This CDR3 reads CASSFRSGGDGTGELFF. DNA for the CDR3: TGTGCCAGTAGTTTCCGAAGCGGGGGCGATGGAACCGGGGAGCTGTTTTTT.

This clone has just one count. This chain connects TRBV19 to TRBJ2-5; D call uncertain. This CDR3 spans 13 amino acids. Germline V gene data show CDR1 as LNHDA and CDR2 as SQIVND (reference sequence). V lost 2 bases and J lost 4, with 8 bases in between. The CDR3 nucleotides read TGTGCCAGTAGTATAACAGATCGAGAGACCCAGTACTTC. Residues: CASSITDRETQYF. The complete variable domain, with remaining parts taken from reference TRBV19 and TRBJ2-5, reads DGGITQSPKYLFRKEGQNVTLSCEQNLNHDAMYWYRQDPGQGLRLIYYSQIVNDFQKGDIAEGYSVSREKKESFPLTVTSAQKNPTAFYLCASSITDRETQYFGPGTRLLVL.

The V call is TRBV29-1, the J call TRBJ1-5; D gene uncertain. This CDR3 spans 12 amino acids. CDR1 and CDR2 from the germline V gene are SQVTM and ANQGSEA. V lost 7 bases and J lost 9, with 16 bases in between. CDR3 in amino acids: CSARDGEGPQHF. CDR3 nucleotide sequence: TGCAGCGCTAGAGACGGCGAGGGGCCCCAGCATTTT.

The chain has TRBV7-5 and TRBJ2-1; TRBD2 is the table's D call and was not checked against the DNA. TRBV7-5 constitutes a pseudogene. CDR3 length: 17 amino acids. The CDR3 spells CARSWRGAYTHPNEQFF. The CDR3 DNA is TGTGCCAGAAGCTGGCGGGGGGCTTACACCCACCCCAATGAGCAGTTCTTC.

This clone was observed once. The chain is built from TRBV7-6 and TRBJ2-1, with D perhaps matching TRBD1 (6 bases). Per the germline V gene, CDR1 is SGHVS and CDR2 is FNYEAQ. CDR3 length: 13 amino acids. Trimming took off 5 bases at V and 13 bases at J, with 18 bases between the two ends. The CDR3: CASSPRQAQPQFF. CDR3 sequence (DNA): TGTGCCAGCAGCCCACGACAGGCCCAACCTCAGTTCTTC. The complete variable domain, with remaining parts taken from reference TRBV7-6 and TRBJ2-1, reads GAGVSQSPRYKVTKRGQDVALRCDPISGHVSLYWYRQALGQGPEFLTYFNYEAQQDKSGLPNDRFSAERPEGSISTLTIQRTEQRDSAMYRCASSPRQAQPQFFGPGTRLTVL.

The chain employs TRBV7-2 and TRBJ1-2; no reliable D call. CDR1 is SGHTA, CDR2 FQGNSA, per germline. CDR3 length equals 15 residues. V lost 5 bases and J lost 7, with 20 bases in between. CDR3 DNA: TGTGCCAGCAGCCACCGGGTGGGTACCTTCCGTGGCTACACCTTC. It encodes CASSHRVGTFRGYTF.

J is TRBJ1-1 and V is TRBV6-1, with 7 bases aligning to TRBD1. Germline loops: CDR1 MNHNS, CDR2 SASEGT. The CDR3 totals 15 residues. Trimming at V came to 4 bases and at J to 0 bases, leaving 5 bases not matched to a gene. CDR3 in amino acids: CASSVRQGMNTEAFF. The CDR3 DNA reads TGTGCCAGCAGTGTTCGACAGGGCATGAACACTGAAGCTTTCTTT.

The V gene is TRBV4-2, the J gene TRBJ2-7; D gene unclear. With 4 bases removed from V and 4 bases from J, the gap between germline ends came to 14 bases. The CDR3 runs to 14 residues. Germline CDR1 LGHNA, CDR2 YNFKEQ. CDR3 DNA sequence: TGTGCCAGCAGCCTCGCCCAGCCCGGGTACGAGCAGTACTTC. This sequence encodes CASSLAQPGYEQYF.

This chain uses TRBV10-3 with TRBJ1-2; 9 positions agree with TRBD1. The germline V gene has CDR1 ENHRY and CDR2 SYGVKD. This CDR3 region has 14 residues. V dropped 8 bases and J dropped 4; count of bases not matched to a gene: 8. The CDR3 reads CAIRAGTGSYGYTF. The DNA of the CDR3 is TGTGCCATCCGGGCCGGGACAGGGAGCTATGGCTACACCTTC.

V gene TRBV11-3 combines with J gene TRBJ1-1; tentatively, D is TRBD1 (5 bases). The ends were cut back, 5 bases at V and 3 bases at J, with 25 bases in the middle. Germline CDR1 reads SGHNT; CDR2 reads YENEEA. This CDR3 has 18 amino acids. Here the CDR3 DNA reads TGTGCCAGCAGCCCCACCGGTTGGGGCTATCCGGGGGACACTGAAGCTTTCTTT. As protein: CASSPTGWGYPGDTEAFF.

The chain carries TRBV15 and TRBJ2-7, with a tentative D call TRBD2 (6 bases). Trimming stripped 0 bases from V and 5 bases from J, with 8 bases between. Germline lookup yields CDR1 LNHNV and CDR2 YYDKDF (reference sequence). The CDR3 has 13 amino acids. The CDR3 nucleotides read TGTGCCACCAGCAGAGAAGGAGGGGACGAGCAGTACTTC. Protein sequence: CATSREGGDEQYF.

The chain recombines TRBV27 with TRBJ2-7; 11 bases are shared with TRBD1. This CDR3 contains 16 residues. Germline V gene sequence: CDR1 MNHEY, CDR2 SMNVEV (reference sequence). Trimming cost V 4 bases and J 5 bases; bases outside gene matches: 10. Here the CDR3 DNA reads TGTGCCAGCAGTTCCCTCACCGGGACAGGGGGACACGAGCAGTACTTC. This codes for CASSSLTGTGGHEQYF.

The chain couples TRBV11-2 to TRBJ2-3, with D perhaps matching TRBD2 (6 bases). Germline V CDR1 and CDR2: SGHAT, FQNNGV. The CDR3 loop spans 16 amino acids. The V and J ends lost 1 base and 3 bases respectively, with 14 bases between them. CDR3 in DNA: TGTGCCAGCAGCTTAGCCGGCGGGGTTGGGACAGATACGCAGTATTTT. Protein: CASSLAGGVGTDTQYF.

The genes are TRBV18 and TRBJ1-5; 9 bases are a match to TRBD1. The CDR3 is made up of 16 amino acids. V gave up 2 bases and J gave up 7 bases; unmatched junction bases: 9. CDR1 and CDR2 (germline): KGHSH, LQKENI. CDR3: CASSPSDSTGGQPQHF. DNA of the CDR3: TGTGCCAGCTCACCATCAGATTCGACAGGGGGACAGCCCCAGCATTTT.

In this sample, this clone turned up a few times. This CDR3 reads CASSLAAGVSEQYF. For the CDR3, the DNA is TGCGCCAGCAGCTTGGCAGCGGGGGTATCCGAGCAGTACTTC. The V gene is TRBV5-1, the J gene TRBJ2-7; TRBD2 aligns across 8 bases. The length of the CDR3 is 14 residues. Per germline, CDR1 SGHRS and CDR2 YFSETQ. V lost 0 bases and J lost 6; bases outside the gene matches: 5.